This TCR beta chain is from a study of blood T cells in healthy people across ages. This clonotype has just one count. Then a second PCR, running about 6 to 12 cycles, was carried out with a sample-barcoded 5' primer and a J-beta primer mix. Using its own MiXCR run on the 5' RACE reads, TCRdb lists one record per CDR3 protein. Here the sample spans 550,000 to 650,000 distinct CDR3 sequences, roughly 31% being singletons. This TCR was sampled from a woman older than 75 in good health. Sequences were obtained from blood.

The CDR3 sequence is CASSGGTSGTLGEQFF. The CDR3 coding sequence is TGCGCCAGCAGCGGTGGGACTAGCGGGACCCTAGGGGAGCAGTTCTTC. V usage is TRBV5-1 and J usage is TRBJ2-1; 13 bases match TRBD2. Germline CDR1 reads SGHRS; CDR2 reads YFSETQ. The V segment lost 4 bases and the J segment 10 bases; nucleotides outside the gene matches: 11. The length of the CDR3 is 16 residues.